The clone carrying this T cell receptor (beta chain) was picked up a small number of times. Antigen specificity is unknown. This entry is derived from a study of T cells in Graves' hyperthyroidism and ophthalmopathy. Points from the study as a whole: Ophthalmopathy onset followed model prediction by a median around 6.9 months. Ophthalmopathy stood apart from stable hyperthyroidism in a 13 V-J model.

CDR3 length: 14 amino acids. Looked up from germline, CDR1 is MGHRA and CDR2 is YSYEKL. V lost 4 bases, J lost 6 bases, and 13 bases lay in between. The investigators amplified TCR beta CDR3 regions from RNA transcripts. A set of HTBI primers served as the primers for a first-round RT-PCR of the TCR CDR3. TCRdb reprocessed the multiplex PCR reads via MiXCR and lists one record per CDR3 protein. Of around 450,000 distinct CDR3 sequences in the sample, around 16% are singletons; the top ten hold approximately 14%. Exclusions: uncontrolled infection, other autoimmune disease, pregnancy, lactation. Extraction of PBMCs used 8 to 10 ml of fresh peripheral blood.

The TCR was taken from a woman aged 18-30 years with Graves' hyperthyroidism. V is TRBV4-1 and J is TRBJ2-1; D may correspond to TRBD1 or TRBD2 (5 bases each). Sequencing used blood. DNA for the CDR3: TGCGCCAGCAGCCGGGGGACCCTGGGCAATGAGCAGTTCTTC. This gives the protein CASSRGTLGNEQFF.